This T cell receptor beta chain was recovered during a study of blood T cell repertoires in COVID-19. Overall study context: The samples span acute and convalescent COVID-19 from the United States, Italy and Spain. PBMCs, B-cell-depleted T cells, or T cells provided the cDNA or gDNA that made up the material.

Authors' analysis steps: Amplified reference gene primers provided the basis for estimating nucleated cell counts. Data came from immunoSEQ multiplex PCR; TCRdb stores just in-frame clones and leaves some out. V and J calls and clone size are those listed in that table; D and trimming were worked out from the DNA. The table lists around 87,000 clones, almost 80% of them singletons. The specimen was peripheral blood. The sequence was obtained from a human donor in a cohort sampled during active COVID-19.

The CDR3 nucleotides read TGTGCCAGCAGCTTAAGCCCGACAGGGTGGCTTCCTCGGACGCAGTATTTT. The encoded protein is CASSLSPTGWLPRTQYF. This chain connects TRBV7-3 to TRBJ2-3, with 7 bases matching TRBD1. V lost 1 base to trimming and J lost 9 bases; unmatched junction nucleotides: 16. The CDR3 contains 17 residues. Germline loops: CDR1 SGHTA, CDR2 FQGTGA.